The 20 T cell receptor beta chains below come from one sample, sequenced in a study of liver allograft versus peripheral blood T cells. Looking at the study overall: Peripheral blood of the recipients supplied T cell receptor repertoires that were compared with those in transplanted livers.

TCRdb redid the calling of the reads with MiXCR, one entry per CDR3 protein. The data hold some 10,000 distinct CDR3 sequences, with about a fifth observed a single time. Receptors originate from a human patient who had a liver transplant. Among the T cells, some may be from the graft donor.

The CDR3 here is CASSLGLQGDGYTF. DNA for the CDR3: TGTGCCAGCAGCTTAGGGTTACAGGGGGATGGCTACACCTTC. The gene calls are TRBV5-5 and TRBJ1-2; 8 nucleotides align to TRBD1. With 2 bases clipped from V and 6 bases from J, the junction kept 6 bases outside the gene matches. Germline CDR1 reads SGHKS; CDR2 reads YYEKEE (reference sequence). The CDR3 covers 14 residues.

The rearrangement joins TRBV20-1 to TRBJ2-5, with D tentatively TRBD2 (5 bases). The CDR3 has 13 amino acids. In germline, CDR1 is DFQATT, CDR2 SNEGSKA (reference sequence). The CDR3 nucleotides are TGCAGCCCAGGAGTAGCGCAAATTGAGACCCAGTACTTC. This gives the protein CSPGVAQIETQYF.

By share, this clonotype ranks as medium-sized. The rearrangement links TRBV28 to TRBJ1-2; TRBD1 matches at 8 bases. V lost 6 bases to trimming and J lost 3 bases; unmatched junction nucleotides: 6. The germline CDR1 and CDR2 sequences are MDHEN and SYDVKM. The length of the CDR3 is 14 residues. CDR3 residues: CASSLTGAYYGYTF. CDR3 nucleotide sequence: TGTGCCAGCAGCCTGACAGGGGCTTACTATGGCTACACCTTC.

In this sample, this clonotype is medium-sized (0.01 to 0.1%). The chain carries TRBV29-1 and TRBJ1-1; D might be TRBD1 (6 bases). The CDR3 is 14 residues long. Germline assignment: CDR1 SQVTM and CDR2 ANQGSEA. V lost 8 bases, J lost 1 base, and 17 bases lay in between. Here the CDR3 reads CSCRRTEPNTEAFF. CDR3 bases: TGCAGCTGTAGAAGGACAGAACCGAACACTGAAGCTTTCTTT.

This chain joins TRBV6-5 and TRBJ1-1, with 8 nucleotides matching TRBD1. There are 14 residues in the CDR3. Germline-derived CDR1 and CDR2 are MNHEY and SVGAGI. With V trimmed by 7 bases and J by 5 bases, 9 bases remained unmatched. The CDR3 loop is CASILSRGRTEAFF. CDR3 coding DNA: TGTGCCAGCATTCTATCCAGGGGGCGAACTGAAGCTTTCTTT.

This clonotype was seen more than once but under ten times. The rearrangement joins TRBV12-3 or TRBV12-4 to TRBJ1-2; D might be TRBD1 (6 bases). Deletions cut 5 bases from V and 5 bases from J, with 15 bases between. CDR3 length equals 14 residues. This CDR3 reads CASSGSDSGYGYTF. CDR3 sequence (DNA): TGTGCCAGCAGTGGCTCGGACAGCGGATATGGCTACACCTTC.

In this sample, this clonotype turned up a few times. CDR3 bases: TGTGCCAGCAGTCCCGCCCGGACAGGGGGCAAGTACGAGCAGTACTTC. Translating gives CASSPARTGGKYEQYF. J is TRBJ2-7 and V is TRBV28, with 11 bases matching TRBD1. CDR3 length: 16 residues. Germline V lookup: CDR1 MDHEN, CDR2 SYDVKM. Trimming removed 5 bases from V and 4 bases from J; junction bases left unmatched: 10.

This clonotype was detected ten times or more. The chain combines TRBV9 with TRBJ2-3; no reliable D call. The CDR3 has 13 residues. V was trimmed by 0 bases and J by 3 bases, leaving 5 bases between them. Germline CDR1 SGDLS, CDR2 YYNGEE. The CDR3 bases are TGTGCCAGCAGCGTAGTGGTGACAGATACGCAGTATTTT. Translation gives CASSVVVTDTQYF.

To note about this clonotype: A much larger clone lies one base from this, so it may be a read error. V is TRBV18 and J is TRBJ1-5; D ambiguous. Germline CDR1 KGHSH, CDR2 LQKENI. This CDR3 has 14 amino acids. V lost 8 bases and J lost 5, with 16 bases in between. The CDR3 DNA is TGTGCCAGCCCCCAAGGCGGGAGGGATCAGCCCCAGCATTTT. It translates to CASPQGGRDQPQHF.

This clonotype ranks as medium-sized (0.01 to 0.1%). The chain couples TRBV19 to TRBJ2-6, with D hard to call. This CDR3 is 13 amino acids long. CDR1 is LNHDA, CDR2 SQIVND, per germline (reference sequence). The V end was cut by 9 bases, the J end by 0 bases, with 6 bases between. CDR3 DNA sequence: TGTGCCAGCCGGGTCTCTGGGGCCAACGTCCTGACTTTC. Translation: CASRVSGANVLTF.

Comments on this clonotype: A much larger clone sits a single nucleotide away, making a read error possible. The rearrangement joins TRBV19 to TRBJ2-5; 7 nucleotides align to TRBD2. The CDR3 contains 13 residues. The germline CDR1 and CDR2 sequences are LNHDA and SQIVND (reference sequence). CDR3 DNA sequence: TGTGCCAGTAGTATCAGGGAGGGAGAGACCCCGTACTTC. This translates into CASSIREGETPYF.

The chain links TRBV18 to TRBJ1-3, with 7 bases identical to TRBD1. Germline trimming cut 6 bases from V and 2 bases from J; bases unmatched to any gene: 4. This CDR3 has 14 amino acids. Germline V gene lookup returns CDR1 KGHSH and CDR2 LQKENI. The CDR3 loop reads CASSTGTAGNTIYF. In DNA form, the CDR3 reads TGTGCCAGCTCCACCGGGACAGCTGGAAACACCATATATTTT. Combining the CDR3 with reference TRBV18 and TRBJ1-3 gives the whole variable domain NAGVMQNPRHLVRRRGQEARLRCSPMKGHSHVYWYRQLPEEGLKFMVYLQKENIIDESGMPKERFSAEFPKEGPSILRIQQVVRGDSAAYFCASSTGTAGNTIYFGEGSWLTVV.

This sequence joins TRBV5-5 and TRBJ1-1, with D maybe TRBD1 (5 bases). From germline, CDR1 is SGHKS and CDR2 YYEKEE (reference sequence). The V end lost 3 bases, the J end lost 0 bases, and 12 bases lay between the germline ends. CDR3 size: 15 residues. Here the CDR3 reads CASSSDSDLNTEAFF. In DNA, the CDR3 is TGTGCCAGCAGCTCTGACAGCGATTTGAACACTGAAGCTTTCTTT. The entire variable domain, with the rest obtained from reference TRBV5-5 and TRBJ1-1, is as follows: DAGVTQSPTHLIKTRGQQVTLRCSPISGHKSVSWYQQVLGQGPQFIFQYYEKEERGRGNFPDRFSARQFPNYSSELNVNALLLGDSALYLCASSSDSDLNTEAFFGQGTRLTVV.

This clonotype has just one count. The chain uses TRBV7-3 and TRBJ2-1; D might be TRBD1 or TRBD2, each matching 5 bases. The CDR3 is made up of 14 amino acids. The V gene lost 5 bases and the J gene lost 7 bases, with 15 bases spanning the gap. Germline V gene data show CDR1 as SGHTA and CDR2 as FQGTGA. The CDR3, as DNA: TGTGCCAGCAGCCCCCTAAACGAGGGGAATGAGCAGTTCTTC. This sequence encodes CASSPLNEGNEQFF.

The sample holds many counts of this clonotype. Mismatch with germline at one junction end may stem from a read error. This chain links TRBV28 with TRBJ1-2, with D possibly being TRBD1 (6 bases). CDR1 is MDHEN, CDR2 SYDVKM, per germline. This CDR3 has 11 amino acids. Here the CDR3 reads CASSLGRGFTF. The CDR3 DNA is TGTGCCAGCAGTTTAGGCAGGGGCTTCACCTTC.

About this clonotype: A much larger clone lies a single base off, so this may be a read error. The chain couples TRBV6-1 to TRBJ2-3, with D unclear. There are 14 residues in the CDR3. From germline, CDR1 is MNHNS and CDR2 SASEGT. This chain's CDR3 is CVSSPRGSTDTQYF. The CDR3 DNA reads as TGTGTCAGCAGCCCTCGTGGGAGCACAGATACGCAGTATTTT.

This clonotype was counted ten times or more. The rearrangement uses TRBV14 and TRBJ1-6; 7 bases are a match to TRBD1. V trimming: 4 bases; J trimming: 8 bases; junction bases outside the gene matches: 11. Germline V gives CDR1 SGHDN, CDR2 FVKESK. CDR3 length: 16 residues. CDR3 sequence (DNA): TGTGCCAGCAGCCGTAGGGGGCTGAGTATCGATTCACCCCTCCACTTT. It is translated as CASSRRGLSIDSPLHF.

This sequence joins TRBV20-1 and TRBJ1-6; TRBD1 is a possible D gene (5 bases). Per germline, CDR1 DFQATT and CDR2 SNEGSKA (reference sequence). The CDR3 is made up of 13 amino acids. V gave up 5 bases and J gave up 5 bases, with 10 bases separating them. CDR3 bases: TGCAGTGCTGCCCGGGGGGATAATTCACCCCTCCACTTT. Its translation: CSAARGDNSPLHF.

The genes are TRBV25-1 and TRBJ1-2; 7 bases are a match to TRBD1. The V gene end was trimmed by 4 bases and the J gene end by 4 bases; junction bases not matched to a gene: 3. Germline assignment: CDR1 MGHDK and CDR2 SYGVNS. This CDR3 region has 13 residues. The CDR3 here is CASSGSGGYGYTF. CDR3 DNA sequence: TGTGCCAGCAGTGGGTCAGGGGGCTATGGCTACACCTTC.

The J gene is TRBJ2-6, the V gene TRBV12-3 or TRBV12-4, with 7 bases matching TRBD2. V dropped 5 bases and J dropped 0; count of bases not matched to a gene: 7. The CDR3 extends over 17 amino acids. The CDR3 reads CASSPGLGLSGANVLTF. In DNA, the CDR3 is TGTGCCAGCAGTCCCGGACTAGGGCTCTCTGGGGCCAACGTCCTGACTTTC.